These 6 T cell receptor beta chains share one sample of origin, sequenced in a study of blood T cell repertoires in COVID-19 (dated by TCRdb to 2020 to 2022). To prepare the library, the immunoSEQ multiplex PCR assay was applied. TCRdb's version of the immuneACCESS table is confined to in-frame rearrangements and falls short of the full clone set. An unresolved V gene accounts for under half of the shortfall where checked; the remainder is of unknown origin. A total of roughly 500,000 clones appear in this sample, approximately 90% of them only once. The top ten clones comprise approximately 8.3% of the sample. The sample consisted of PBMCs or T cells enriched from blood (not recorded which). These receptors originate from a woman in her fifties or sixties who had recovered from COVID-19.

The chain joins TRBV19 to TRBJ1-4, with 10 bases aligning to TRBD1. Germline loops: CDR1 LNHDA, CDR2 SQIVND (reference sequence). J was trimmed by 8 bases and V by 4 bases; bases with no gene match: 19. The CDR3 sequence is 19 residues long. The CDR3 DNA follows: TGTGCCAGTAGTAGTCCCGTGTGGGGACAGGGGATCCGCAGCGAAAAACTGTTTTTT. Encoded protein: CASSSPVWGQGIRSEKLFF.

The V and J genes are TRBV3-1 (or the pseudogene TRBV3-2) and TRBJ1-6; 8 nucleotides agree with TRBD1. The V gene's germline CDR1 is LGHDT and CDR2 YNNKEL (reference sequence). Trimming took 1 base from V and 8 from J; bases not matched to a gene: 10. The CDR3 loop spans 17 amino acids. The CDR3 is CASSQGARGPLHSPLHF. CDR3 DNA sequence: TGTGCCAGCAGCCAAGGGGCCAGGGGGCCACTTCATTCACCCCTCCACTTT.

In its sample, this clone was seen once. The V gene is TRBV30, the J gene TRBJ2-7; 7 nucleotides line up with TRBD1. V was clipped by 2 bases and J by 0 bases; unmatched bases: 4. CDR3 length equals 14 residues. Per the germline V gene, CDR1 is GTSNPN and CDR2 is SVGIG (reference sequence). The CDR3, as DNA: TGTGCCTGGAGTATGAGACAGGGCTCCTACGAGCAGTACTTC. It is translated as CAWSMRQGSYEQYF.

The rearrangement joins TRBV6-5 to TRBJ1-2; 8 nucleotides line up with TRBD1. The V gene's germline CDR1 is MNHEY and CDR2 SVGAGI. The CDR3 sequence is 14 residues long. Unmatched junction bases numbered 7, after V lost 7 bases and J lost 3 bases. CDR3 loop: CASTDRGKYYGYTF. CDR3 coding DNA: TGTGCCAGCACCGACAGGGGAAAATACTATGGCTACACCTTC.

In its sample, this clone was seen a few times. The rearrangement links TRBV9 to TRBJ2-5; 10 bases align to TRBD2. J lost 4 bases, V lost 2 bases, and 5 bases had no gene match. Germline V gene lookup returns CDR1 SGDLS and CDR2 YYNGEE. This CDR3 is built from 15 residues. The CDR3 nucleotides are TGTGCCAGCAGCGTGGCAGCGGGGGGGCGAGAGACCCAGTACTTC. Translating it yields CASSVAAGGRETQYF.

This chain uses TRBV5-4 with TRBJ2-7; 12 bases match TRBD2. Losses at the gene ends were 2 bases for V and 1 base for J; bases not matched to a gene: 1. The germline CDR1 and CDR2 sequences are SGHNT and YYREEE (reference sequence). The CDR3 length is 15 residues. CDR3 DNA: TGTGCCAGCAGCTTTCTAGCGGGGGGGTCCTACGAGCAGTACTTC. Protein product: CASSFLAGGSYEQYF.